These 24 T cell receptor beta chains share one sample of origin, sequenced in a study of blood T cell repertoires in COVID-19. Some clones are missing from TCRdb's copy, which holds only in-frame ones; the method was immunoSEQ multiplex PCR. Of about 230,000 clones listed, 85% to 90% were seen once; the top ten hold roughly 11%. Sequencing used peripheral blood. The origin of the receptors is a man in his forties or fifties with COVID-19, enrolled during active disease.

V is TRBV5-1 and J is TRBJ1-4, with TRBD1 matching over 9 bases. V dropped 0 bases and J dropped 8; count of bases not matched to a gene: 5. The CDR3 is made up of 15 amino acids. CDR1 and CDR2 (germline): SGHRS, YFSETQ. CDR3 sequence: CASSLGDRVPEKLFF. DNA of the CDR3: TGCGCCAGCAGCTTGGGGGACAGGGTCCCCGAAAAACTGTTTTTT.

The CDR3 loop is CASSGTGVETQYF. The CDR3 coding sequence is TGTGCCAGCAGTGGGACAGGGGTTGAGACCCAGTACTTC. This chain connects TRBV25-1 to TRBJ2-5; 9 bases align to TRBD1. CDR1 and CDR2 (germline): MGHDK, SYGVNS. The CDR3 is 13 amino acids. With V trimmed by 4 bases and J by 5 bases, 2 bases remained unmatched.

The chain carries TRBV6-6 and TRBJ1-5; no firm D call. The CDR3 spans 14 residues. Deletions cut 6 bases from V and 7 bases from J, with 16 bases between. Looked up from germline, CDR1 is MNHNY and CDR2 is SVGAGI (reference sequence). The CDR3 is CASRGPGERQPQHF. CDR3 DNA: TGTGCCAGCAGAGGCCCCGGGGAGCGACAGCCCCAGCATTTT.

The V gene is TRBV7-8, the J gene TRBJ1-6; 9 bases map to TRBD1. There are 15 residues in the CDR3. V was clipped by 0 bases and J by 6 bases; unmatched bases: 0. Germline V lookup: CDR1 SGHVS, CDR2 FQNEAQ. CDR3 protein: CASSLADRGNSPLHF. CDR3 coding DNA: TGTGCCAGCAGCTTAGCGGACAGGGGTAATTCACCCCTCCACTTT.

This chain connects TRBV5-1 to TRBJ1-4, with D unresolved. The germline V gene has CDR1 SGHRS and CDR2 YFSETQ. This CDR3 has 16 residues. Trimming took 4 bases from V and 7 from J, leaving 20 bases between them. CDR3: CASSPSGKGRSEKLFF. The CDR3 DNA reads TGCGCCAGCAGCCCTAGTGGTAAAGGGAGAAGTGAAAAACTGTTTTTT.

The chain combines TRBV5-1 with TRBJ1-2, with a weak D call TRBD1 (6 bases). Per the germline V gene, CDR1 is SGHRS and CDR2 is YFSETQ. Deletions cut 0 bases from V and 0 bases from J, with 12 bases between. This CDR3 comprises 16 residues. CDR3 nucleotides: TGCGCCAGCAGCTTGGATTACAGGGCCTCTAACTATGGCTACACCTTC. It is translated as CASSLDYRASNYGYTF.

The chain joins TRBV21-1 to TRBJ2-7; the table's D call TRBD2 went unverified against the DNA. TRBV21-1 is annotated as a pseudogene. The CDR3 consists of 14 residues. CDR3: CASSLAGFSYEQYF. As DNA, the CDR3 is TGTGCCAGCAGCCTAGCGGGATTCTCCTACGAGCAGTACTTC.

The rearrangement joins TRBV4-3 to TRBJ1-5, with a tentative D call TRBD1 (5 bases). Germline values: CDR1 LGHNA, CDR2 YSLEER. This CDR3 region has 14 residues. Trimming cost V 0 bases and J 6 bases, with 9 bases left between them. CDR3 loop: CASSQEGGTQPQHF. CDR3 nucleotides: TGCGCCAGCAGCCAAGAGGGAGGGACTCAGCCCCAGCATTTT.

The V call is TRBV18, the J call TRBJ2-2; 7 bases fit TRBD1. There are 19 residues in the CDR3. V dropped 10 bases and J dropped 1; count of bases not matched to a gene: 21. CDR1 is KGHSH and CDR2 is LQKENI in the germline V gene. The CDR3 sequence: CATTPRSFAAGGNTGELFF. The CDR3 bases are TGTGCCACGACGCCCAGGTCCTTTGCTGCAGGGGGGAACACCGGGGAGCTGTTTTTT.

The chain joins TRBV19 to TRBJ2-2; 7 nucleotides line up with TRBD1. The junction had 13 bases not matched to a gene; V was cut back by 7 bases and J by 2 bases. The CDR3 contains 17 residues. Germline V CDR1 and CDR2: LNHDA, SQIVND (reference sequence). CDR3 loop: CASTHPPGQSNTGELFF. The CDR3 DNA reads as TGTGCCAGTACTCATCCCCCGGGACAGTCTAACACCGGGGAGCTGTTTTTT.

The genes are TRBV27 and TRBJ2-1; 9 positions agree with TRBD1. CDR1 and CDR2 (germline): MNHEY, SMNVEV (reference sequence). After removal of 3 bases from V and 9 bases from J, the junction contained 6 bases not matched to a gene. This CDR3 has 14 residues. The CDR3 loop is CASSFQQGAGEQFF. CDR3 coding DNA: TGTGCCAGCAGTTTCCAACAGGGGGCGGGTGAGCAGTTCTTC.

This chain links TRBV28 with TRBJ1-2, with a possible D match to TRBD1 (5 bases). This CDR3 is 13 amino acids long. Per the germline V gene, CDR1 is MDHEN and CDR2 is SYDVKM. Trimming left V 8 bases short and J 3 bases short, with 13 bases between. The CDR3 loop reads CASPWTPHYGYTF. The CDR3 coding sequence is TGTGCCAGCCCCTGGACACCTCACTATGGCTACACCTTC.

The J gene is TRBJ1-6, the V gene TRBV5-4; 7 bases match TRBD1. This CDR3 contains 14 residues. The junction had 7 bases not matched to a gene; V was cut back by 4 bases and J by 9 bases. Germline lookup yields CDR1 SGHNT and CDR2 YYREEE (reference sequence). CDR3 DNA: TGTGCCAGCAGCCAGACAGGGTACTTTTCACCCCTCCACTTT. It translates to CASSQTGYFSPLHF. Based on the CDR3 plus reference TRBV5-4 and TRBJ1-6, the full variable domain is ETGVTQSPTHLIKTRGQQVTLRCSSQSGHNTVSWYQQALGQGPQFIFQYYREEENGRGNFPPRFSGLQFPNYSSELNVNALELDDSALYLCASSQTGYFSPLHFGNGTRLTVT.

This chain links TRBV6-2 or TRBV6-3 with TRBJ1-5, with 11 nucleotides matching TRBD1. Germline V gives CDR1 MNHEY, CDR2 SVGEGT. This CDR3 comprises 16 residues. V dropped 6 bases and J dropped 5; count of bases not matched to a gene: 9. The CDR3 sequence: CASSSGGQGAYQPQHF. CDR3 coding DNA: TGTGCCAGCAGCTCTGGTGGACAGGGGGCCTATCAGCCCCAGCATTTT.

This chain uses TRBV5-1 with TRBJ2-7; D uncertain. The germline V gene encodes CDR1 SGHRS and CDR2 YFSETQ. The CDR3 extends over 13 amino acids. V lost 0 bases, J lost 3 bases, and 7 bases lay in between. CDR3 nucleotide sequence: TGCGCCAGCAGCTTGGAAGACAACTACGAGCAGTACTTC. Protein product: CASSLEDNYEQYF.

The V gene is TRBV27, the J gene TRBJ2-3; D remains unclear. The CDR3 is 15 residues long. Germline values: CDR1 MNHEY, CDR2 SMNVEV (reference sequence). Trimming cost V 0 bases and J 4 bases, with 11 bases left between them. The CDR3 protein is CASSLSLLASDTQYF. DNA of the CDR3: TGTGCCAGCAGTTTATCGCTCCTCGCGTCAGATACGCAGTATTTT.

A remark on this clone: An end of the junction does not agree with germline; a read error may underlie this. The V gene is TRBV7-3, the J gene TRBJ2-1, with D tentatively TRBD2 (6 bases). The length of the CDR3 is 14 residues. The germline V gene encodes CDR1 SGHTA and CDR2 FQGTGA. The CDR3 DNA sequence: TGTGCCAGCAGCTTACGGGACTCCCACAATGAGCAGTTCTTC. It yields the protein CASSLRDSHNEQFF.

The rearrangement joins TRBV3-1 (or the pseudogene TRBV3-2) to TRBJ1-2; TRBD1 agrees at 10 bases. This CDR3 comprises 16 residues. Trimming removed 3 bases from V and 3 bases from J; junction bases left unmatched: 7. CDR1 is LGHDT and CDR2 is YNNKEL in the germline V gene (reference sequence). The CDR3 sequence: CASSHILGTGDYGYTF. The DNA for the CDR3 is TGTGCCAGCAGCCACATCCTTGGGACAGGGGACTATGGCTACACCTTC.

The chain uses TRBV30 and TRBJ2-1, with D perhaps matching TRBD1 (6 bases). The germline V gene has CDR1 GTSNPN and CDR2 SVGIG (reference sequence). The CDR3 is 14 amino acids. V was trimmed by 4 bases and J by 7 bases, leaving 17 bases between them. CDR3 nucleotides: TGTGCCTGGACCCCAACAGGGATCGGGAATGAGCAGTTCTTC. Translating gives CAWTPTGIGNEQFF.

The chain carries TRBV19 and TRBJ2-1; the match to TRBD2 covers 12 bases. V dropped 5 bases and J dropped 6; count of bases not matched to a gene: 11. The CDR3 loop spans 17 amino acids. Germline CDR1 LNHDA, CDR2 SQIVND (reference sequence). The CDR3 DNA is TGTGCCAGTAGTCCCACTCCTACTAGCGGGGGGATCAATGAGCAGTTCTTC. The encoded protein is CASSPTPTSGGINEQFF.

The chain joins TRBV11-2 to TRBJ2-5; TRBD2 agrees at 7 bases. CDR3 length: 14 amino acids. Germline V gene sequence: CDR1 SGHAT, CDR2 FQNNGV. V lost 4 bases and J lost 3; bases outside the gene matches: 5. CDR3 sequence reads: CASSWAGVKETQYF. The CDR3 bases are TGTGCCAGCAGCTGGGCGGGGGTTAAAGAGACCCAGTACTTC.

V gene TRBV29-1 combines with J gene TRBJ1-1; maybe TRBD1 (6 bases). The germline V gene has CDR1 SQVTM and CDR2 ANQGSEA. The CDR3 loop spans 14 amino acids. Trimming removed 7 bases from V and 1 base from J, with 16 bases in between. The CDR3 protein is CSATPGATNTEAFF. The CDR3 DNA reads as TGCAGCGCGACTCCAGGGGCGACGAACACTGAAGCTTTCTTT.

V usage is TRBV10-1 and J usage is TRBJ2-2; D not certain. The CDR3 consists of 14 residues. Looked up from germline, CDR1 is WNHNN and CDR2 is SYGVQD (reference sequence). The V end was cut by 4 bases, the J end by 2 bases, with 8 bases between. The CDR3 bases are TGCGCCAGCAGTGGTACTGCCAACACCGGGGAGCTGTTTTTT. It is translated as CASSGTANTGELFF.

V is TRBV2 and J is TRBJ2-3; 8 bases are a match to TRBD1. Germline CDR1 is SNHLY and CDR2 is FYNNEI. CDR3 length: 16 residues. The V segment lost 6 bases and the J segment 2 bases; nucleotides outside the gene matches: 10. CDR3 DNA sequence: TGTGCCAGCAGCCCTCCTACAGGGGGGAACACAGATACGCAGTATTTT. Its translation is CASSPPTGGNTDTQYF.